This passage covers 19 T cell receptor beta chains from one sample sequenced in a study of glioma-infiltrating T cells after dendritic cell vaccination. Time point here: after dendritic cell vaccination, including at tumor progression/relapse. Here immunoSEQ multiplex PCR was the method, and the copy in TCRdb shows in-frame clones only, minus some. Of approximately 85,000 clones in the sample, about 85% were seen once. Material: blood, obtained after dendritic cell vaccination. The receptors come from a human donor with glioblastoma.

This clone has only one observation. The chain links TRBV27 to TRBJ1-5; weak D call: TRBD1 (5 bases). The V gene's germline CDR1 is MNHEY and CDR2 SMNVEV (reference sequence). The length of the CDR3 is 13 residues. Trimming removed 6 bases from V and 6 bases from J, with 12 bases in between. CDR3 in amino acids: CASSRVGIQPQHF. In DNA form, the CDR3 reads TGTGCCAGCAGCAGGGTTGGGATTCAGCCCCAGCATTTT.

The chain carries TRBV21-1 and TRBJ2-7; TRBD1 is the table's D call, not checked against the DNA. TRBV21-1 is tagged as a pseudogene. The CDR3 covers 17 residues. CDR3 sequence reads: CASSPGQGNTTNYEQYF. The CDR3 region has the DNA TGTGCCAGCAGCCCGGGACAGGGGAATACTACGAACTACGAGCAGTACTTC.

The chain joins TRBV9 to TRBJ1-5; 9 positions match TRBD1. The junction had 4 bases not matched to a gene; V was cut back by 2 bases and J by 4 bases. Germline-derived CDR1 and CDR2 are SGDLS and YYNGEE. The CDR3 totals 15 residues. CDR3 coding DNA: TGTGCCAGCAGCGTGGGGACAGGGCAAAATCAGCCCCAGCATTTT. Translation gives CASSVGTGQNQPQHF.

This clone was seen more than once but under ten times. This chain links TRBV10-3 with TRBJ1-1; 8 positions agree with TRBD1. CDR3 length: 14 amino acids. Germline loops: CDR1 ENHRY, CDR2 SYGVKD. The trim removed 9 bases at V and 0 bases at J, leaving 6 bases unmatched. The CDR3 reads CAISTQGVNTEAFF. The CDR3 DNA reads as TGTGCCATTAGTACACAGGGGGTGAACACTGAAGCTTTCTTT.

The rearrangement links TRBV10-3 to TRBJ2-7; 9 bases are a match to TRBD2. The CDR3 contains 16 residues. V was clipped by 7 bases and J by 0 bases; unmatched bases: 10. Germline V gene sequence: CDR1 ENHRY, CDR2 SYGVKD. The CDR3 nucleotides are TGTGCCATCAAAGGTGCGGGGGGGCATAGCTCCTACGAGCAGTACTTC. It translates to CAIKGAGGHSSYEQYF.

The V call is TRBV4-2, the J call TRBJ2-1; 8 bases fit TRBD2. With V trimmed by 0 bases and J by 8 bases, 12 bases remained unmatched. Germline V lookup: CDR1 LGHNA, CDR2 YNFKEQ. This CDR3 has 17 residues. The CDR3 region is CASSQDEGGGFPDEQFF. The CDR3 DNA reads TGTGCCAGCAGCCAAGATGAGGGCGGGGGGTTCCCCGATGAGCAGTTCTTC.

The rearrangement uses TRBV29-1 and TRBJ2-3; 10 bases map to TRBD2. Per the germline V gene, CDR1 is SQVTM and CDR2 is ANQGSEA. V lost 1 base to trimming and J lost 0 bases; unmatched junction nucleotides: 10. The CDR3 is 18 residues long. CDR3 DNA sequence: TGCAGCGTTGAAGTTAGAGCTAGCGGGAGTGAGAGCACAGATACGCAGTATTTT. Its protein product is CSVEVRASGSESTDTQYF.

The chain joins TRBV9 to TRBJ2-3; 10 positions match TRBD2. The CDR3 consists of 16 residues. Germline V gives CDR1 SGDLS, CDR2 YYNGEE. V shed 4 bases, J shed 4 bases, and the junction held 9 bases outside the gene matches. CDR3 sequence (DNA): TGTGCCAGCAGCCCTTATCTAGCGGGGGTCGCAGATACGCAGTATTTT. Protein: CASSPYLAGVADTQYF.

V gene TRBV7-2 combines with J gene TRBJ2-7; maybe TRBD2 (7 bases). This CDR3 spans 15 amino acids. Germline-derived CDR1 and CDR2 are SGHTA and FQGNSA. V was trimmed by 0 bases and J by 2 bases, leaving 11 bases between them. The CDR3 loop reads CASSLALGGAYEQYF. As DNA, the CDR3 is TGTGCCAGCAGCTTAGCGCTAGGGGGGGCCTACGAGCAGTACTTC. Supplemented by reference TRBV7-2 and TRBJ2-7, the full variable domain reads GAGVSQSPSNKVTEKGKDVELRCDPISGHTALYWYRQSLGQGLEFLIYFQGNSAPDKSGLPSDRFSAERTGGSVSTLTIQRTQQEDSAVYLCASSLALGGAYEQYFGPGTRLTVT.

The V and J genes are TRBV7-2 and TRBJ2-1, with 8 bases aligning to TRBD2. This CDR3 region has 15 residues. Trimming cost V 2 bases and J 8 bases; bases outside gene matches: 8. Germline V gives CDR1 SGHTA, CDR2 FQGNSA. The CDR3 here is CASSLRAGTRDEQFF. The CDR3 DNA reads TGTGCCAGCAGCTTACGGGCCGGGACTAGGGATGAGCAGTTCTTC.

The chain couples TRBV2 to TRBJ1-5; TRBD1 aligns across 8 bases. Per germline, CDR1 SNHLY and CDR2 FYNNEI. The ends lost 5 bases at V and 1 base at J; junction bases unmatched: 16. The CDR3 covers 19 residues. The CDR3 loop reads CASSIPLGQGKRSNQPQHF. CDR3 coding DNA: TGTGCCAGCAGTATACCCCTTGGACAGGGAAAGAGGAGCAATCAGCCCCAGCATTTT.

The gene calls are TRBV7-2 and TRBJ2-7; 12 nucleotides match TRBD2. This CDR3 comprises 15 residues. J was trimmed by 6 bases and V by 3 bases; bases with no gene match: 6. The germline V gene encodes CDR1 SGHTA and CDR2 FQGNSA. CDR3 loop: CASSFRLAGAFEQYF. In DNA form, the CDR3 reads TGTGCCAGCAGCTTTAGACTAGCGGGGGCTTTCGAGCAGTACTTC. The full variable domain, its missing parts supplied by reference TRBV7-2 and TRBJ2-7, is GAGVSQSPSNKVTEKGKDVELRCDPISGHTALYWYRQSLGQGLEFLIYFQGNSAPDKSGLPSDRFSAERTGGSVSTLTIQRTQQEDSAVYLCASSFRLAGAFEQYFGPGTRLTVT.

DNA for the CDR3: TGTGCCAGCAGGGATCGGGGGGGCCCCACCGGGGAGCTGTTTTTT. It translates to CASRDRGGPTGELFF. J is TRBJ2-2 and V is TRBV27, with 8 bases that match TRBD2. CDR3 size: 15 residues. Germline CDR1 reads MNHEY; CDR2 reads SMNVEV (reference sequence). V shed 6 bases and J 4 bases; nucleotides not matched to a gene: 7.

The V and J genes are TRBV9 and TRBJ2-1, with a possible D match to TRBD1 (5 bases). Germline values: CDR1 SGDLS, CDR2 YYNGEE. Trimming pared 3 bases from V and 0 bases from J, leaving 7 bases between. This CDR3 comprises 14 residues. CDR3 protein: CASSGGSSYNEQFF. In DNA form, the CDR3 reads TGTGCCAGCAGCGGGGGCAGCTCCTACAATGAGCAGTTCTTC.

CDR3 nucleotides: TGTGCCAGCAGCCTAAGGGACAGGGGCAATTCACCCCTCCACTTT. It codes for CASSLRDRGNSPLHF. This sequence joins TRBV7-3 and TRBJ1-6; 10 positions match TRBD1. Germline CDR1 reads SGHTA; CDR2 reads FQGTGA. This CDR3 spans 15 amino acids. The J segment lost 7 bases and the V segment lost 5 bases, leaving 5 bases of the junction unmatched.

V usage is TRBV25-1 and J usage is TRBJ1-2; 10 bases agree with TRBD1. With V trimmed by 6 bases and J by 0 bases, 7 bases remained unmatched. CDR1 and CDR2 from the germline V gene are MGHDK and SYGVNS. This CDR3 comprises 16 residues. The CDR3 protein is CASSVTGTGANYGYTF. Here the CDR3 DNA reads TGTGCCAGCAGCGTTACCGGGACAGGGGCTAACTATGGCTACACCTTC.

The V call is TRBV6-1, the J call TRBJ1-6; D is undetermined. CDR3 length equals 14 residues. V gave up 2 bases and J gave up 10 bases, with 12 bases separating them. Germline V CDR1 and CDR2: MNHNS, SASEGT. The CDR3 DNA follows: TGTGCCAGCAGTGAAATCCAAGAGGCCTCACCCCTCCACTTT. Translation: CASSEIQEASPLHF.

This clone was recorded only once. The gene calls are TRBV6-5 and TRBJ2-7; perhaps TRBD2 as D (6 bases). CDR1 MNHEY and CDR2 SVGAGI come from the germline V gene. The ends were cut back, 4 bases at V and 4 bases at J, with 20 bases in the middle. The CDR3 is 16 residues long. CDR3 in amino acids: CASSSPGGGGGYEQYF. The CDR3 nucleotides read TGTGCCAGCAGTTCACCCGGGGGAGGCGGTGGGTACGAGCAGTACTTC.

The V call is TRBV19, the J call TRBJ2-5; D unresolved. Germline V gene data show CDR1 as LNHDA and CDR2 as SQIVND (reference sequence). Deletions cut 0 bases from V and 2 bases from J, with 4 bases between. CDR3 length: 13 residues. The CDR3: CASSIDRQETQYF. The CDR3 DNA reads as TGTGCCAGTAGTATAGACAGGCAAGAGACCCAGTACTTC.